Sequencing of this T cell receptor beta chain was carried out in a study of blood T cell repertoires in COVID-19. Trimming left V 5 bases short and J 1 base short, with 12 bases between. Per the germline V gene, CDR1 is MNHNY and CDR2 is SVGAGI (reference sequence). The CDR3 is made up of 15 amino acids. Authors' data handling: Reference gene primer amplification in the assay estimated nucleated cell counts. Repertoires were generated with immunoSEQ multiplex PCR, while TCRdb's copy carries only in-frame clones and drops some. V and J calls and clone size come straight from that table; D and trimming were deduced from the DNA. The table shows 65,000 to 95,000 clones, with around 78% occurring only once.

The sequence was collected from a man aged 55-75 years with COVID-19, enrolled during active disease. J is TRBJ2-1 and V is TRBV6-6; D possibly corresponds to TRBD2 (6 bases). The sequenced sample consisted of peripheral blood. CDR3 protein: CASSARLGSYNEQFF. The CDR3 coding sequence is TGTGCCAGCAGTGCAAGACTAGGATCCTACAATGAGCAGTTCTTC.